This entry is about one TCR beta chain. CDR3 length: 12 residues. CDR1 is GTSNPN and CDR2 is SVGIG in the germline V gene (reference sequence). Trimming removed 2 bases from V and 5 bases from J, with 9 bases in between. This entry comes from a study of blood T cell repertoires in COVID-19. The overall study: COVID-19 samples collected from the United States, Italy and Spain covered acute and convalescent phases.

How the authors handled the data: Estimated nucleated cell counts came from reference gene primer amplification. Profiling relied on immunoSEQ multiplex PCR, and the TCRdb table lists in-frame clones only, not all of them. The DNA was the basis for D and trimming; V, J and clone size are from that table. The sample lists more than 300,000 clones; 88% were seen once. Participants spanned ages roughly 18 to 90 years and resided in about 24 US areas. Cohorts were assigned according to the clinical history that participants reported. The source material was PBMCs or T cells enriched from blood (not recorded which). The chain has TRBV30 and TRBJ2-5; the D is unclear. The clonotype comes from a woman aged 18-29 years who had recovered from COVID-19. The CDR3, as DNA: TGTGCCTGGAGTCTACTTATGGAGACCCAGTACTTC. Its translation: CAWSLLMETQYF.